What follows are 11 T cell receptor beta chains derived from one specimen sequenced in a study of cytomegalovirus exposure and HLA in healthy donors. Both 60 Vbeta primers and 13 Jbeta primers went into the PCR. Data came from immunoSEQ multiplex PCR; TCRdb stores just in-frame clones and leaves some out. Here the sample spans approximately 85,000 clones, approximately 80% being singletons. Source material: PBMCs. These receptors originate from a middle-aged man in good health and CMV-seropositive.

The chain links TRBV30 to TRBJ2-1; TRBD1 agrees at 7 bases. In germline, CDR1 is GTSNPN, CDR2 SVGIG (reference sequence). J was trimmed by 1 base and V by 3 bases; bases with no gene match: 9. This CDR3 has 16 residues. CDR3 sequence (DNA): TGTGCCTGGAGGGGAGACAGGGTTGGTTCCTACAATGAGCAGTTCTTC. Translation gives CAWRGDRVGSYNEQFF. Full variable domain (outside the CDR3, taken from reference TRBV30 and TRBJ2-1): SQTIHQWPATLVQPVGSPLSLECTVEGTSNPNLYWYRQAAGRGLQLLFYSVGIGQISSEVPQNLSASRPQDRQFILSSKKLLLSDSGFYLCAWRGDRVGSYNEQFFGPGTRLTVL.

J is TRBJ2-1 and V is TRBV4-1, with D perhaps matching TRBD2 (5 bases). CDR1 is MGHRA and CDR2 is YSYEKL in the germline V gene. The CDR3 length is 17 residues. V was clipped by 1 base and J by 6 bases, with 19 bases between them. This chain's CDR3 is CASSQGPLRSAGNEQFF. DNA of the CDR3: TGCGCCAGCAGCCAAGGCCCCTTACGCTCGGCGGGCAATGAGCAGTTCTTC.

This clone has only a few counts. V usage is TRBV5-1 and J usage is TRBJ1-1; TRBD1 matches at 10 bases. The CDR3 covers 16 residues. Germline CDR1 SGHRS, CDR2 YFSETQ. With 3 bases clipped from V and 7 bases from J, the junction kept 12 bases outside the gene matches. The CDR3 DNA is TGCGCCAGCAGCTGGGGACAGGGGAAGGTGAAAGGTGAAGCTTTCTTT. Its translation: CASSWGQGKVKGEAFF.

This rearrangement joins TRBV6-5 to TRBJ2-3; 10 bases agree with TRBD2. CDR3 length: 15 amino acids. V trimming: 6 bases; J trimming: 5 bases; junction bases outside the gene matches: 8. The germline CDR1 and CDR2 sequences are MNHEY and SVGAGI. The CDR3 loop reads CASSPTPSGRDTQYF. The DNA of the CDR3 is TGTGCCAGCAGCCCTACACCTAGCGGGAGAGATACGCAGTATTTT.

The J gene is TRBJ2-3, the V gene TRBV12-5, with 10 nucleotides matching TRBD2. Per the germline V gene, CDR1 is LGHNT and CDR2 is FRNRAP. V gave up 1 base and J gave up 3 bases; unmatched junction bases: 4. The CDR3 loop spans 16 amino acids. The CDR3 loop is CASGLALAGVTDTQYF. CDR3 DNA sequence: TGTGCTAGTGGTTTGGCCCTAGCGGGAGTTACAGATACGCAGTATTTT.

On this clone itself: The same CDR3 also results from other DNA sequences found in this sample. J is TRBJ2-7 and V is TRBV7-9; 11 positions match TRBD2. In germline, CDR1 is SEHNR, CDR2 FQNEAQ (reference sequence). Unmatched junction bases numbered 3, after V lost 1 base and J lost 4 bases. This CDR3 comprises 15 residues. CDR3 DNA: TGTGCCAGCAGCTTAGGGACTAGCGGGTCTTACGAGCAGTACTTC. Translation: CASSLGTSGSYEQYF.

CDR3 loop: CASSLWGDRGHEQYF. CDR3 bases: TGCGCCAGCAGCTTATGGGGGGACAGGGGGCACGAGCAGTACTTC. The chain employs TRBV5-1 and TRBJ2-5; TRBD1 agrees at 12 bases. The DNA end is a closer match to TRBJ2-7, so the J assignment may be wrong. CDR3 size: 15 residues. Germline CDR1 reads SGHRS; CDR2 reads YFSETQ.

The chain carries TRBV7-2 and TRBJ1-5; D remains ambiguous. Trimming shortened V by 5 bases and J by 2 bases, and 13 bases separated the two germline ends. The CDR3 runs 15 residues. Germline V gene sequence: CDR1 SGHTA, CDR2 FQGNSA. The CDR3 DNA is TGTGCCAGCAGCCGATACACTACCGGCAATCAGCCCCAGCATTTT. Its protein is CASSRYTTGNQPQHF.

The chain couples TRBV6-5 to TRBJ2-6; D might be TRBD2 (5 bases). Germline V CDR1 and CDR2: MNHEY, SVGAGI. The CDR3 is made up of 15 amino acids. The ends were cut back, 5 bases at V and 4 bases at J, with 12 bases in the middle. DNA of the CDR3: TGTGCCAGCAGTCGAGGGTTGGAAGGGGCCAACGTCCTGACTTTC. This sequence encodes CASSRGLEGANVLTF.

CDR3 residues: CASSFRREGGETQYF. In DNA form, the CDR3 reads TGCGCCAGCAGCTTCCGGCGAGAGGGTGGGGAGACCCAGTACTTC. The J gene is TRBJ2-5, the V gene TRBV5-1; the D gene is possibly TRBD2 (5 bases). Deletions cut 2 bases from V and 5 bases from J, with 16 bases between. The CDR3 sequence is 15 residues long. CDR1 SGHRS and CDR2 YFSETQ come from the germline V gene.

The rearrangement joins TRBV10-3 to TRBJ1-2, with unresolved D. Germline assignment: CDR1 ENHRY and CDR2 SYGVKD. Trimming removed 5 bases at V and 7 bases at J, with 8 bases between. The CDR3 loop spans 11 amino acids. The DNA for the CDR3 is TGTGCCATCAGTCTCGAGGGTGGCTACACCTTC. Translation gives CAISLEGGYTF.